A selection of T cell receptor beta chains follows, all from one sample in a study of vaccination effects on CD4 cells after COVID-19. Their cognate antigens are unknown. The table came from immunoSEQ multiplex PCR; TCRdb's copy has only in-frame clones and leaves some out. The data contain about 69,000 clones, 76% of them singletons. The material sequenced was CD4+ T cells from PBMCs cultured with HCoV-OC43 spike peptides, taken after COVID-19 vaccination. The receptors shown here come from a human donor who received a COVID-19 vaccine. The conserved cysteine and the conserved F or W are not part of the CDR3 here. The order of the fields is V gene, CDR3 length, CDR3 protein.

>TRBV7-2|13
ASSRRGGASNEQF
>TRBV18|13
ASSPTGDSGNTIY
>TRBV5-1|13
ASIDVSSAGSEQF
>TRBV6-4|13
ASIGQGDFNSPLH
>TRBV3-1/TRBV3-2|12
ASSQDPGTETQY
>TRBV19|11
ASTLQGRTEAF
>TRBV6-5|11
ASRVTGNSPLH
>TRBV18|13
ASSPGTGPGNTIY
>TRBV29-1|12
SVPSGGYQETQY
>TRBV19|11
ASSTGGTEKLF
>TRBV19|12
ASSIEGTGGDYT
>TRBV10-3|10
AIGQGTGELF
>TRBV5-1|11
ASLGGSTDTQY
>TRBV18|13
ASSPNRGQDQPQH
>TRBV5-1|13
ASSLDPGNNYGYT
>TRBV21-1|14
ASIPLFRERDSPLH
>TRBV5-1|12
ASSLGGREDTQY
>TRBV6-5|12
ASSYSQFYSPLH
>TRBV12-2|15
ASRLGGGRGLDAEAF
>TRBV2|12
ASSDRQGDQPQH
>TRBV18|12
ASSSTGGIGELF
>TRBV9|14
ASSVGGTGRRDTIY
>TRBV30|12
AWSRTGMNTEAF
>TRBV5-3|12
ARSSENLNTEAF
>TRBV7-9|13
ASEKLAASTDTQY
>TRBV7-2|13
ASSIQVSSGYGYT
>TRBV3-1/TRBV3-2|11
ASSPPSGNTIY
>TRBV9|13
ASSLRGLGPETQY